This passage covers 20 T cell receptor beta chains from one sample sequenced in a study of somatic mutations in cytotoxic T cells in rheumatoid arthritis (dated by TCRdb to 2016 to 2017). Libraries were constructed by the immunoSEQ multiplex PCR assay. TCRdb limited this immuneACCESS table to in-frame rearrangements with V and J called. A share of clones is missing; checked studies link under half to unresolved V genes, and the rest is unexplained. This sample is represented by about 16,000 clones; around 77% of them were singletons. The ten largest clones take up roughly 10% of the sample. Material: CD8+ T cells sorted from blood. Receptors originate from an adult with rheumatoid arthritis.

This chain joins TRBV6-5 and TRBJ2-5; the match to TRBD2 covers 10 bases. Germline V gene data show CDR1 as MNHEY and CDR2 as SVGAGI. This CDR3 comprises 15 residues. V dropped 4 bases and J dropped 3; count of bases not matched to a gene: 5. CDR3 sequence reads: CASSFSGGAKETQYF. The CDR3, as DNA: TGTGCCAGCAGTTTCAGCGGGGGGGCCAAAGAGACCCAGTACTTC.

This chain connects TRBV7-3 to TRBJ1-1; D is possibly TRBD1 (5 bases). The CDR3 runs to 20 residues. V lost 4 bases and J 4 bases, leaving 31 bases between the germline ends. Per germline, CDR1 SGHTA and CDR2 FQGTGA. The CDR3 region has the DNA TGTGCCAGCAGCTATGGTTGGAAGGGGCCAGGACATAGTCCCAGCACTGAAGCTTTCTTT. Its protein product is CASSYGWKGPGHSPSTEAFF.

J is TRBJ1-2 and V is TRBV28; D gene uncertain. The ends were cut back, 6 bases at V and 2 bases at J, with 13 bases in the middle. The germline V gene has CDR1 MDHEN and CDR2 SYDVKM. The CDR3 consists of 14 residues. Written as DNA, the CDR3 is TGTGCCAGCAGACACATGGCGTCCAACTATGGCTACACCTTC. This encodes CASRHMASNYGYTF.

This chain connects TRBV27 to TRBJ1-4; D is uncertain. Germline V lookup: CDR1 MNHEY, CDR2 SMNVEV (reference sequence). The CDR3 sequence is 15 residues long. Trimming removed 5 bases at V and 8 bases at J, with 18 bases between. The CDR3 is CASSERRGGEEKLFF. DNA for the CDR3: TGTGCCAGCAGTGAAAGACGGGGAGGCGAGGAAAAACTGTTTTTT.

The gene calls are TRBV6-1 and TRBJ2-1; D remains ambiguous. Per germline, CDR1 MNHNS and CDR2 SASEGT. Trimming left V 3 bases short and J 8 bases short, with 2 bases between. This CDR3 spans 10 amino acids. CDR3 sequence (DNA): TGTGCCAGCAGTGACCATGAGCAGTTCTTC. This gives the protein CASSDHEQFF.

J is TRBJ1-1 and V is TRBV7-6, with 8 positions matching TRBD1. Trimming took 3 bases from V and 6 from J; bases not matched to a gene: 15. Germline values: CDR1 SGHVS, CDR2 FNYEAQ. This CDR3 region has 17 residues. The CDR3 nucleotides are TGTGCCAGCAGCTTGGACAGGGCACAGGGAAGGACAGCTGAAGCTTTCTTT. Translating gives CASSLDRAQGRTAEAFF.

V is TRBV7-3 and J is TRBJ2-1; TRBD2 agrees at 8 bases. CDR1 SGHTA and CDR2 FQGTGA come from the germline V gene. V shed 5 bases and J 4 bases; nucleotides not matched to a gene: 4. The CDR3 covers 14 residues. CDR3 DNA: TGTGCCAGCAGCGTCGGGGGGGGTTACAATGAGCAGTTCTTC. It is translated as CASSVGGGYNEQFF.

The J gene is TRBJ2-7, the V gene TRBV6-4, with 8 bases that match TRBD1. Germline V gene sequence: CDR1 MRHNA, CDR2 SNTAGT. CDR3 size: 14 residues. Germline trimming cut 4 bases from V and 3 bases from J; bases unmatched to any gene: 5. CDR3 DNA sequence: TGTGCCAGCAGTGGTAGACAGGGGCGCTACGAGCAGTACTTC. Its translation is CASSGRQGRYEQYF.

This chain links TRBV5-1 with TRBJ2-1; TRBD2 matches at 11 bases. Germline CDR1 is SGHRS and CDR2 is YFSETQ. This CDR3 contains 14 residues. The junction had 0 bases not matched to a gene; V was cut back by 0 bases and J by 7 bases. CDR3 coding DNA: TGCGCCAGCAGCTTGGGACTAGCGGGGAATGAGCAGTTCTTC. Translated: CASSLGLAGNEQFF.

This clone has more than one count but fewer than ten. DNA of the CDR3: TGTGCCAGCAGTTTAGGGGACGGAGACTATGGCTACACCTTC. It translates to CASSLGDGDYGYTF. The rearrangement joins TRBV27 to TRBJ1-2; TRBD1 is a possible D gene (5 bases). The V and J ends lost 2 bases and 3 bases respectively, with 10 bases between them. This CDR3 has 14 residues. From germline, CDR1 is MNHEY and CDR2 SMNVEV (reference sequence).

Here the CDR3 DNA reads TGTGCCAGCAGCCAAGCGTCTGAGGGCGCAACTAATGAAAAACTGTTTTTT. As protein: CASSQASEGATNEKLFF. This sequence joins TRBV4-2 and TRBJ1-4; D call uncertain. This CDR3 region has 17 residues. Germline values: CDR1 LGHNA, CDR2 YNFKEQ. V lost 1 base to trimming and J lost 0 bases, with 12 bases between them.

The gene calls are TRBV11-2 and TRBJ2-4; D may be TRBD1 (6 bases). Per the germline V gene, CDR1 is SGHAT and CDR2 is FQNNGV. V lost 1 base and J 4 bases, leaving 11 bases between the germline ends. The length of the CDR3 is 15 residues. The CDR3: CASSLVAGAKNIQYF. The CDR3 DNA follows: TGTGCCAGCAGCTTAGTGGCAGGGGCTAAAAACATTCAGTACTTC.

The DNA of the CDR3 is TGTGCCAGCAGCCCCCAGACGGGACAGGGGGCGTTAATACCTGGCTACACCTTC. Translated: CASSPQTGQGALIPGYTF. This chain uses TRBV7-9 with TRBJ1-2; 12 bases match TRBD1. The CDR3 contains 18 residues. V was clipped by 5 bases and J by 7 bases; unmatched bases: 17. CDR1 is SEHNR, CDR2 FQNEAQ, per germline (reference sequence). The full variable domain, with the rest looked up from reference TRBV7-9 and TRBJ1-2, is DTGVSQNPRHKITKRGQNVTFRCDPISEHNRLYWYRQTLGQGPEFLTYFQNEAQLEKSRLLSDRFSAERPKGSFSTLEIQRTEQGDSAMYLCASSPQTGQGALIPGYTFGSGTRLTVV.

V usage is TRBV4-1 and J usage is TRBJ2-7, with D perhaps matching TRBD1 (5 bases). The CDR3 consists of 16 residues. Trimming took 1 base from V and 0 from J, leaving 13 bases between them. Per the germline V gene, CDR1 is MGHRA and CDR2 is YSYEKL. CDR3 residues: CASSQVPTASSYEQYF. As DNA, the CDR3 is TGCGCCAGCAGCCAAGTCCCGACAGCTAGCTCCTACGAGCAGTACTTC.

This clone was counted a single time. V gene TRBV6-5 combines with J gene TRBJ1-5, with D unresolved. Germline V gene data show CDR1 as MNHEY and CDR2 as SVGAGI. The CDR3 has 15 residues. The V gene lost 4 bases and the J gene lost 0 bases, with 10 bases spanning the gap. The DNA for the CDR3 is TGTGCCAGCAGTTCAAGAGGTGATAGCAATCAGCCCCAGCATTTT. Its translation: CASSSRGDSNQPQHF.

V usage is TRBV27 and J usage is TRBJ1-1; no firm D call. V was trimmed by 6 bases and J by 10 bases, leaving 12 bases between them. The germline V gene has CDR1 MNHEY and CDR2 SMNVEV (reference sequence). The CDR3 runs to 11 residues. The CDR3 protein is CASSSYRSAFF. Here the CDR3 DNA reads TGTGCCAGCAGCAGTTACAGATCAGCTTTCTTT.

This sequence joins TRBV18 and TRBJ2-7; D might be TRBD1 or TRBD2, each matching 5 bases. This CDR3 region has 17 residues. Germline V lookup: CDR1 KGHSH, CDR2 LQKENI. Trimming shortened V by 3 bases and J by 7 bases, and 25 bases separated the two germline ends. CDR3 residues: CASSPRGQRRVDVEQYV. As DNA, the CDR3 is TGTGCCAGCTCACCCCGGGGCCAGCGCCGGGTGGATGTTGAGCAGTACGTC.

The V gene is TRBV10-3, the J gene TRBJ2-7; D unclear. The germline CDR1 and CDR2 sequences are ENHRY and SYGVKD. With 3 bases removed from V and 2 bases from J, the gap between germline ends came to 5 bases. The CDR3 consists of 12 residues. DNA for the CDR3: TGTGCCATCAGTGACCCACCCTACGAGCAGTACGTC. Its protein product is CAISDPPYEQYV.

The chain has TRBV28 and TRBJ1-6, with TRBD1 matching over 10 bases. CDR3 length: 18 amino acids. With 5 bases clipped from V and 7 bases from J, the junction kept 14 bases outside the gene matches. Germline V gene lookup returns CDR1 MDHEN and CDR2 SYDVKM. CDR3 sequence reads: CASSGLPPGQGTNSPLHF. CDR3 DNA: TGTGCCAGCAGTGGACTACCTCCGGGACAGGGGACGAATTCACCCCTCCACTTT. The full variable domain, rest sourced from reference TRBV28 and TRBJ1-6, is DVKVTQSSRYLVKRTGEKVFLECVQDMDHENMFWYRQDPGLGLRLIYFSYDVKMKEKGDIPEGYSVSREKKERFSLILESASTNQTSMYLCASSGLPPGQGTNSPLHFGNGTRLTVT.

J is TRBJ2-3 and V is TRBV7-9; D perhaps matches TRBD2 (6 bases). CDR1 is SEHNR, CDR2 FQNEAQ, per germline (reference sequence). Trimming shortened V by 2 bases and J by 1 base, and 10 bases separated the two germline ends. This CDR3 is 15 amino acids long. CDR3: CASSLWGEGTDTQYF. The CDR3 coding sequence is TGTGCCAGCAGCTTATGGGGGGAGGGCACAGATACGCAGTATTTT.